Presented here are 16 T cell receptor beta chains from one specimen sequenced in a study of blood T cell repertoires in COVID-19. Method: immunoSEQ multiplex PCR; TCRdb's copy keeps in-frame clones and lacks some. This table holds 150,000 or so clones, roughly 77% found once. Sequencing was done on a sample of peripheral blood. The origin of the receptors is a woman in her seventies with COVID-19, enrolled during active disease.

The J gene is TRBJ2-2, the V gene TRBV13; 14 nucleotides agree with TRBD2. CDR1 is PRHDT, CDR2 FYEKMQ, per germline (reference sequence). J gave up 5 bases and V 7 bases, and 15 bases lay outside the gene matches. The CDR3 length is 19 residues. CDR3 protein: CASTHPRGTSGGLTGELFF. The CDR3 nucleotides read TGTGCCAGCACCCACCCCCGCGGGACTAGCGGGGGCTTGACCGGGGAGCTGTTTTTT.

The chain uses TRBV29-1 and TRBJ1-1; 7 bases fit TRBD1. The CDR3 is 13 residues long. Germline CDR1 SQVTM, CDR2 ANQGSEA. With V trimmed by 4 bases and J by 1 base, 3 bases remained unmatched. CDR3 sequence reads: CSVVRTGNTEAFF. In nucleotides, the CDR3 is TGCAGCGTTGTGAGGACAGGGAACACTGAAGCTTTCTTT.

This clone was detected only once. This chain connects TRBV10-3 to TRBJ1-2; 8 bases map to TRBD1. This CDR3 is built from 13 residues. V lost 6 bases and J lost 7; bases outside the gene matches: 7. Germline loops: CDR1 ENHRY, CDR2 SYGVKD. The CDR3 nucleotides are TGTGCCATCAGCCCTAGGACAGGGTCTGGCTACACCTTC. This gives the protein CAISPRTGSGYTF.

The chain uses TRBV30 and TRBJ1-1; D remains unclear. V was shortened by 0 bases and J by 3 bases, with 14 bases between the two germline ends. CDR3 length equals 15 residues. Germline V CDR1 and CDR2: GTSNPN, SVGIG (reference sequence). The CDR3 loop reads CAWSVQWAVDTEAFF. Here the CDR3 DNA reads TGTGCCTGGAGTGTACAGTGGGCCGTGGACACTGAAGCTTTCTTT.

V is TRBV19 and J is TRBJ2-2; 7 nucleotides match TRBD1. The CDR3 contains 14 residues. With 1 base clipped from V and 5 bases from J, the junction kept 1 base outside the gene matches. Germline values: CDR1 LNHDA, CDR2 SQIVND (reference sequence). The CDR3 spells CASSIARGTGELFF. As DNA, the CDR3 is TGTGCCAGTAGTATAGCCAGGGGGACCGGGGAGCTGTTTTTT.

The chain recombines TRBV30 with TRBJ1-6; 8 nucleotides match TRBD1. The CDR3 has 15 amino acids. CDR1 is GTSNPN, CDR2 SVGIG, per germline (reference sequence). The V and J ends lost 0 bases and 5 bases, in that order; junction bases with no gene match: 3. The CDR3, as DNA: TGTGCCTGGAGTGTACCGGACAGGGATAATTCACCCCTCCACTTT. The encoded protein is CAWSVPDRDNSPLHF.

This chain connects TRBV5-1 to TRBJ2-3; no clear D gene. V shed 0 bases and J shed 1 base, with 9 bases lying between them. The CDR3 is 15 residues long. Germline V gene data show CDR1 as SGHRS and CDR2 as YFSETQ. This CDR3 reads CASSLVPGRTDTQYF. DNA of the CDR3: TGCGCCAGCAGCTTGGTCCCAGGCCGCACAGATACGCAGTATTTT. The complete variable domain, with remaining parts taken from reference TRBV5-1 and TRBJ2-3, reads KAGVTQTPRYLIKTRGQQVTLSCSPISGHRSVSWYQQTPGQGLQFLFEYFSETQRNKGNFPGRFSGRQFSNSRSEMNVSTLELGDSALYLCASSLVPGRTDTQYFGPGTRLTVL.

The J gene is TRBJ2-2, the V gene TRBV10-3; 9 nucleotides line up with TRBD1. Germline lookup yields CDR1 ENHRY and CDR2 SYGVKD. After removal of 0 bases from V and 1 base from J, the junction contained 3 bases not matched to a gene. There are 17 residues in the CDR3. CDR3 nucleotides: TGTGCCATCAGTGAGTCGTTGGGACAGGGGAACACCGGGGAGCTGTTTTTT. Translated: CAISESLGQGNTGELFF.

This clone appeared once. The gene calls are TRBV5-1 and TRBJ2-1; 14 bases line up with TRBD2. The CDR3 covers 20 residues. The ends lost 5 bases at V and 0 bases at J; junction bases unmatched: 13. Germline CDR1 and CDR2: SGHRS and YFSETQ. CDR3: CASRKDPGLAGASSYNEQFF. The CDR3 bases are TGCGCCAGCAGAAAAGACCCGGGACTAGCGGGGGCGAGCTCCTACAATGAGCAGTTCTTC.

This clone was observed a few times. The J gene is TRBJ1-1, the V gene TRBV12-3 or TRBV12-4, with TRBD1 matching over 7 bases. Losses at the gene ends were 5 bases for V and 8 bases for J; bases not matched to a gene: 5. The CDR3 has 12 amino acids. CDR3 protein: CASSTGVQEAFF. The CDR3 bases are TGTGCCAGCAGTACAGGGGTGCAAGAAGCTTTCTTT.

In DNA, the CDR3 is TGTGCCAGCTCACCACAGGGCGCAGGGAGGTGGGACAATGAGCAGTTCTTC. Translating gives CASSPQGAGRWDNEQFF. The chain couples TRBV18 to TRBJ2-1, with TRBD2 as a possible D gene (6 bases). Germline V gives CDR1 KGHSH, CDR2 LQKENI. The CDR3 extends over 17 amino acids. Trimming removed 1 base from V and 5 bases from J, with 18 bases in between.

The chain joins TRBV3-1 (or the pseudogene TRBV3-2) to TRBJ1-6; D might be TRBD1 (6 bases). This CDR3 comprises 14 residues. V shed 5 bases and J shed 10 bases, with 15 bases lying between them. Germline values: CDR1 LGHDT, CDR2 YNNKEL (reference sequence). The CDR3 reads CASSEQGLQSPLHF. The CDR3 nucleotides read TGTGCCAGCAGCGAGCAGGGGCTTCAGTCACCCCTCCACTTT.

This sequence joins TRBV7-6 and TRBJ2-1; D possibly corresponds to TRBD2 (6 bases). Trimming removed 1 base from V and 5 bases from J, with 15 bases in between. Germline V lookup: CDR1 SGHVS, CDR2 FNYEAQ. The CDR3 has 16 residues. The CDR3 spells CASSLETGGPNNEQFF. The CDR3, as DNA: TGTGCCAGCAGCTTAGAGACCGGGGGACCTAACAATGAGCAGTTCTTC.

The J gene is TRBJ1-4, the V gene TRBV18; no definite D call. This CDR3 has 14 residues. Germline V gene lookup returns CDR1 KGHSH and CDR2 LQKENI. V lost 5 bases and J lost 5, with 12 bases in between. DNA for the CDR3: TGTGCCAGCTCAAACGGGTTCCTGAATGAAAAACTGTTTTTT. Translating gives CASSNGFLNEKLFF.

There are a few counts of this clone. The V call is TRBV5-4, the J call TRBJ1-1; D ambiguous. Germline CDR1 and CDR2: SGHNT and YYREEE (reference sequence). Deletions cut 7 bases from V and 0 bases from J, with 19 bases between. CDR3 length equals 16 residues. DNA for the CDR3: TGTGCCAGCGGATCACGGAAAGGACTGCTGAACACTGAAGCTTTCTTT. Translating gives CASGSRKGLLNTEAFF.

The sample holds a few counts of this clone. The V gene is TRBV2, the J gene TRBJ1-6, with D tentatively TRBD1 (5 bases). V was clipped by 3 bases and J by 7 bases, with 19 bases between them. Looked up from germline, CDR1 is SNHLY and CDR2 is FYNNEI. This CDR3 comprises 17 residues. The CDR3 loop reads CASSDLGGIGGNSPLHF. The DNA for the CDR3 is TGTGCCAGCAGTGATTTGGGGGGGATTGGTGGGAATTCACCCCTCCACTTT. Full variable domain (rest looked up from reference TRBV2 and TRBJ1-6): EPEVTQTPSHQVTQMGQEVILRCVPISNHLYFYWYRQILGQKVEFLVSFYNNEISEKSEIFDDQFSVERPDGSNFTLKIRSTKLEDSAMYFCASSDLGGIGGNSPLHFGNGTRLTVT.